A selection of T cell receptor beta chains follows, all from one sample in a study of blood T cells in healthy people across ages. TCRdb independently ran MiXCR on the 5' RACE reads; one entry per CDR3 protein. The table lists roughly 930,000 distinct CDR3 sequences, roughly 43% of them singletons. The sequencing sample was made of blood. The receptors come from a man aged 25 to 40 in good health. CDR3s include the opening cysteine and the closing phenylalanine or tryptophan. Fields, in order: V gene, J gene, clone size, D gene, CDR3 DNA, CDR3 protein. D genes are given only for firm matches. Clone size is stated in some rows and not others, as once, few, many or a class when expanded.

TRBV20-1	TRBJ2-5	.	TRBD2	TGCAGTGCTAGAGGACTAGCGGGGGGGGCCCAAGAGACCCAGTACTTC	CSARGLAGGAQETQYF
TRBV19	TRBJ1-2	few	TRBD1	TGTGCCAGTACCCTGGACAGGGGCTATGGCTACACCTTC	CASTLDRGYGYTF
TRBV27	TRBJ2-7	.	.	TGTGCCAGCAGTCCCCGATACAGGGTCCACGAGCAGTACTTC	CASSPRYRVHEQYF
TRBV6-2/TRBV6-3	TRBJ2-1	.	.	TGTGCCAGCAGGGACCAAAATGAGCAGTTCTTC	CASRDQNEQFF
TRBV20-1	TRBJ2-3	.	TRBD2	TGCAGTGCTAGATCCCTAGCGGGGGGGCGAGATACGCAGTATTTT	CSARSLAGGRDTQYF
TRBV5-1	TRBJ2-7	.	TRBD1	TGCGCCAGCAGCAACCAGGGGGAGTCTGCCTACGAGCAGTACTTC	CASSNQGESAYEQYF
TRBV4-1	TRBJ1-1	.	TRBD1	TGCGCCAGCAGCCAAGTGGACAGGGAGTCCCCTGAAGCTTTCTTT	CASSQVDRESPEAFF
TRBV20-1	TRBJ2-6	.	.	TGCAGTGCTAGGAAACAGGTCTCTGGGGCCAACGTCCTGACTTTC	CSARKQVSGANVLTF
TRBV20-1	TRBJ2-1	.	TRBD2	TGCAGTGCTGGCCCGGGGGGGAGCCAGTTCTTC	CSAGPGGSQFF
TRBV27	TRBJ2-7	.	TRBD2	TGTGCCAGCAGTTCGGGGGGGCCCTCTCTCAGCGAGCAGTACTTC	CASSSGGPSLSEQYF
TRBV7-9	TRBJ2-1	few	TRBD2	TGTGCCGAGGGGCGGGAGGGATCTCCCAATGAGCAGTTCTTC	CAEGREGSPNEQFF
TRBV5-1	TRBJ2-7	.	.	TGCGCCAGCAGTTTTGGGGCCTGCGAGCAGTACTTC	CASSFGACEQYF
TRBV4-1	TRBJ1-2	.	.	TGCGCCAGCAGCCAACCACGGACGGGTAACTATGGCTACACCTTC	CASSQPRTGNYGYTF
TRBV25-1	TRBJ1-6	.	TRBD1	TGTGCCAGCAGTGGGGGGACAGGTTATAATTCACCCCTCCACTTT	CASSGGTGYNSPLHF
TRBV28	TRBJ1-1	.	.	TGTGCCAGCAGTTTGGTTAGCCCCCGGAGCACTGAAGCTTTCTTT	CASSLVSPRSTEAFF
TRBV20-1	TRBJ2-5	once	.	TGCAGTGCTAGCATTGGGGGATCCGGCAATGAGCAGTACTTC	CSASIGGSGNEQYF
TRBV6-5	TRBJ1-1	.	.	TGTGCCAGCTATCTTAGGGCCGGTGAAGCTTTCTTT	CASYLRAGEAFF
TRBV3-1	TRBJ2-5	few	TRBD2	TGTGCCAGCAGCCTGGGACTAGCGGCGCCCCAAGAGACCCAGTACTTC	CASSLGLAAPQETQYF
TRBV4-3	TRBJ1-2	.	TRBD1	TGCGCCAGCAGCCAAGATAGGGGGGGGTTCGGACAGGGGTTTAACTATGGCTACACCTTC	CASSQDRGGFGQGFNYGYTF
TRBV6-2/TRBV6-3	TRBJ2-7	.	.	TGTGCCAGCAGTTACAGGGTCCGCTACGAGCAGTACTTC	CASSYRVRYEQYF